This T cell receptor beta chain was identified in a study of blood T cells in healthy people across ages. Caucasian, healthy and from Russia, the donors were aged between about 6 and 90. V lost 1 base to trimming and J lost 8 bases, with 9 bases between them. The CDR3 extends over 13 amino acids. The germline CDR1 and CDR2 sequences are MDHEN and SYDVKM. A second PCR, run for roughly 7 to 11 cycles, used a sample-barcoded 5' primer plus a J-beta primer mix. TCRdb reprocessed the 5' RACE reads with MiXCR, giving one entry per CDR3 protein. The table includes a few hundred thousand distinct CDR3 sequences, less than 30% detected once.

The source is a woman in her 70s in good health. The chain uses TRBV28 and TRBJ1-5; D remains ambiguous. Sequencing input: blood. The chain's CDR3 is CASSLSGSKPQHF. CDR3 bases: TGTGCCAGCAGTTTATCGGGGTCAAAGCCCCAGCATTTT.